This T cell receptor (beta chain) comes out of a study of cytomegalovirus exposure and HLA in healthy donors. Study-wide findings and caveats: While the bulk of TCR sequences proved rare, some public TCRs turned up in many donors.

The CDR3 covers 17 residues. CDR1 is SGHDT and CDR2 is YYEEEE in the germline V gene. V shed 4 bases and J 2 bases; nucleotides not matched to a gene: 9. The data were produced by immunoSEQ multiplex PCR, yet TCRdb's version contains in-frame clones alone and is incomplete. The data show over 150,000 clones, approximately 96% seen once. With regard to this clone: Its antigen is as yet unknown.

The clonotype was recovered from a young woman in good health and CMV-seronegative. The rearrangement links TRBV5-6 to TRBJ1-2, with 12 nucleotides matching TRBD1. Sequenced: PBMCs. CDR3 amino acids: CASSGDRGLLKNYGYTF. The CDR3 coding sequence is TGTGCCAGCAGCGGGGACAGGGGGCTTCTTAAGAACTATGGCTACACCTTC. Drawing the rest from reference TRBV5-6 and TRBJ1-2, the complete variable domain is DAGVTQSPTHLIKTRGQQVTLRCSPKSGHDTVSWYQQALGQGPQFIFQYYEEEERQRGNFPDRFSGHQFPNYSSELNVNALLLGDSALYLCASSGDRGLLKNYGYTFGSGTRLTVV.